The 20 T cell receptor beta chains in this list originate from one sample, sequenced in a study of T cells in Graves' hyperthyroidism and ophthalmopathy. Template material for amplifying TCR beta CDR3 regions consisted of RNA transcripts. HTBI primers were employed in a first-round RT-PCR of the TCR CDR3. TCRdb processed the multiplex PCR reads anew with MiXCR; each CDR3 protein has one entry. The table lists more than 500,000 distinct CDR3 sequences, about 43% of them singletons. The material sequenced was peripheral blood or thyroid tissue (not recorded which). These TCRs come from an adult woman with Graves' disease, either hyperthyroidism or ophthalmopathy (not recorded which).

A few counts support this clonotype. The rearrangement joins TRBV27 to TRBJ1-2; D is unresolved. The CDR3 is 13 amino acids. With 6 bases removed from V and 8 bases from J, the gap between germline ends came to 16 bases. CDR1 MNHEY and CDR2 SMNVEV come from the germline V gene (reference sequence). The CDR3 coding sequence is TGTGCCAGCAGGGGAGCGGTGTATTTCGGCTACACCTTC. Translated, it gives CASRGAVYFGYTF.

This clonotype was seen repeatedly, ten times or more. This chain links TRBV19 with TRBJ1-1, with D unclear. Trimming took off 7 bases at V and 6 bases at J, with 24 bases between the two ends. From germline, CDR1 is LNHDA and CDR2 SQIVND (reference sequence). The CDR3 length is 16 residues. The chain's CDR3 is CASKPNRPTIFAEAFF. The CDR3 coding sequence is TGTGCCAGTAAGCCGAATAGACCTACAATATTCGCTGAAGCTTTCTTT. The full variable domain, in which reference TRBV19 and TRBJ1-1 provide the parts outside the CDR3, is DGGITQSPKYLFRKEGQNVTLSCEQNLNHDAMYWYRQDPGQGLRLIYYSQIVNDFQKGDIAEGYSVSREKKESFPLTVTSAQKNPTAFYLCASKPNRPTIFAEAFFGQGTRLTVV.

As for this clonotype: Compared with germline, one end of the junction differs, possibly owing to a read error. The chain's CDR3 is CASSQDTDLGAFF. CDR3 DNA: TGCGCCAGCAGCCAAGACACCGACCTGGGAGCTTTCTTT. This rearrangement joins TRBV11-2 to TRBJ1-1; D not resolved. CDR1 and CDR2 (germline): SGHAT, FQNNGV. The CDR3 has 13 residues.

This clonotype has ten or more counts. The chain couples TRBV28 to TRBJ1-2; 8 nucleotides agree with TRBD1. V lost 3 bases and J lost 4; bases outside the gene matches: 7. Germline V gene lookup returns CDR1 MDHEN and CDR2 SYDVKM. The CDR3 consists of 15 residues. The CDR3 sequence is CASSFSQGEVYGYTF. Here the CDR3 DNA reads TGTGCCAGCAGTTTTTCACAGGGGGAAGTCTATGGCTACACCTTC.

This clonotype was observed at least ten times. The V call is TRBV7-3, the J call TRBJ1-1; TRBD1 is a possible D gene (5 bases). CDR3 length equals 14 residues. Germline lookup yields CDR1 SGHTA and CDR2 FQGTGA. V lost 7 bases, J lost 1 base, and 13 bases lay in between. In DNA form, the CDR3 reads TGTGCCAGCAACTTTAGGGGCCCGAACACTGAAGCTTTCTTT. Encoded protein: CASNFRGPNTEAFF.

In this sample, this clonotype turned up many times. The V call is TRBV5-1, the J call TRBJ2-7, with a tentative D call TRBD2 (6 bases). Germline CDR1 reads SGHRS; CDR2 reads YFSETQ. The V end was cut by 4 bases, the J end by 6 bases, with 14 bases between. The CDR3 is made up of 13 amino acids. The CDR3 region is CASSGDSRSEQYF. The DNA for the CDR3 is TGCGCCAGCAGCGGGGACTCGAGGTCCGAGCAGTACTTC.

This clonotype showed up just a few times. The chain joins TRBV9 to TRBJ2-2, with TRBD1 matching 7 bases. Germline CDR1 and CDR2: SGDLS and YYNGEE. V shed 4 bases and J 4 bases; nucleotides not matched to a gene: 16. The CDR3 runs 18 residues. CDR3 region: CASSHDRAYNGGTGELFF. The CDR3 DNA follows: TGTGCCAGCAGCCATGACAGGGCTTACAATGGGGGCACCGGGGAGCTGTTTTTT.

The chain has TRBV5-6 and TRBJ2-5; either TRBD1 or TRBD2 may supply D (5 bases each). Trimming removed 1 base from V and 5 bases from J, with 12 bases in between. This CDR3 is built from 14 residues. The germline V gene encodes CDR1 SGHDT and CDR2 YYEEEE. The CDR3 bases are TGTGCCAGCAGCTTGTCAGTCGGGACGGAGACCCAGTACTTC. It codes for CASSLSVGTETQYF.

Ten or more counts support this clonotype. The chain joins TRBV5-6 to TRBJ2-2; D perhaps matches TRBD1 (5 bases). This CDR3 is built from 16 residues. CDR1 SGHDT and CDR2 YYEEEE come from the germline V gene. Between the trimmed V and J ends, which lost 4 bases and 1 base, there was a span of 14 bases. The CDR3: CASSLYRRRNTGELFF. The DNA of the CDR3 is TGTGCCAGCAGCCTTTACAGGAGAAGGAACACCGGGGAGCTGTTTTTT.

In DNA form, the CDR3 reads TGCAGCGTACGACTTGGTTCTGGGGCCAACGTCCTGACTTTC. As protein: CSVRLGSGANVLTF. The chain is built from TRBV29-1 and TRBJ2-6, with D unresolved. The CDR3 totals 14 residues. V lost 6 bases and J 1 base, leaving 10 bases between the germline ends. Per the germline V gene, CDR1 is SQVTM and CDR2 is ANQGSEA. The complete variable domain, with remaining parts taken from reference TRBV29-1 and TRBJ2-6, reads SAVISQKPSRDICQRGTSLTIQCQVDSQVTMMFWYRQQPGQSLTLIATANQGSEATYESGFVIDKFPISRPNLTFSTLTVSNMSPEDSSIYLCSVRLGSGANVLTFGAGSRLTVL.

The gene calls are TRBV19 and TRBJ1-5; tentative D call: TRBD1 (5 bases). V was clipped by 4 bases and J by 2 bases, with 9 bases between them. The CDR3 extends over 14 amino acids. Looked up from germline, CDR1 is LNHDA and CDR2 is SQIVND (reference sequence). The CDR3: CASSTGLGNQPQHF. The CDR3 coding sequence is TGTGCCAGTAGTACAGGGTTGGGCAATCAGCCCCAGCATTTT. Full variable domain (remainder filled in from reference TRBV19 and TRBJ1-5): DGGITQSPKYLFRKEGQNVTLSCEQNLNHDAMYWYRQDPGQGLRLIYYSQIVNDFQKGDIAEGYSVSREKKESFPLTVTSAQKNPTAFYLCASSTGLGNQPQHFGDGTRLSIL.

The chain uses TRBV20-1 and TRBJ2-5; tentatively, D is TRBD2 (6 bases). The ends were cut back, 3 bases at V and 2 bases at J, with 13 bases in the middle. Germline CDR1 and CDR2: DFQATT and SNEGSKA (reference sequence). The CDR3 covers 14 residues. Written as DNA, the CDR3 is TGCAGTGCTAGGGAGGCAGGGAGGCAAGAGACCCAGTACTTC. Its translation is CSAREAGRQETQYF.

A word on this clonotype: The junction shows a germline mismatch at one end, possibly a read error. The V call is TRBV29-1, the J call TRBJ2-6; D may be TRBD1 (6 bases). The CDR3 spans 11 residues. The germline CDR1 and CDR2 sequences are SQVTM and ANQGSEA. The CDR3 sequence is CSVEGAYVLTF. CDR3 DNA: TGCAGCGTTGAGGGGGCCTACGTCCTGACTTTC. Full variable domain (rest looked up from reference TRBV29-1 and TRBJ2-6): SAVISQKPSRDICQRGTSLTIQCQVDSQVTMMFWYRQQPGQSLTLIATANQGSEATYESGFVIDKFPISRPNLTFSTLTVSNMSPEDSSIYLCSVEGAYVLTFGAGSRLTVL.

This clonotype was observed a handful of times. V is TRBV29-1 and J is TRBJ2-7; D remains unclear. CDR1 and CDR2 from the germline V gene are SQVTM and ANQGSEA. Deletions cut 5 bases from V and 2 bases from J, with 13 bases between. This CDR3 has 13 residues. The DNA of the CDR3 is TGCAGCGTTATTTCTGGCACCACCTACGAGCAGTACTTC. This gives the protein CSVISGTTYEQYF.

There are a few counts of this clonotype. The chain combines TRBV7-2 with TRBJ1-1; TRBD1 matches 11 bases. V was pared by 2 bases and J by 11 bases, with 4 bases of the junction left unmatched. From germline, CDR1 is SGHTA and CDR2 FQGNSA. This CDR3 spans 13 amino acids. CDR3 bases: TGTGCCAGCAGCTTAACCCGGGACAGGGGGGCTTTCTTT. Amino acids: CASSLTRDRGAFF.

About this clonotype itself: A much larger clone sits a single nucleotide away, making a read error possible. CDR3 sequence reads: CASSLQTGAAYEQYF. Here the CDR3 DNA reads TGTGCCAGCAGCCTCCAGACAGGGGCCGCCTACGAGCAGTACTTC. The V call is TRBV11-1, the J call TRBJ2-7, with TRBD1 identical over 8 bases. The CDR3 loop spans 15 amino acids. From germline, CDR1 is SGHAT and CDR2 FQDESV (reference sequence). The junction had 8 bases not matched to a gene; V was cut back by 5 bases and J by 2 bases.

In its sample, this clonotype was seen many times. The chain couples TRBV30 to TRBJ1-3; D gene ambiguous. Germline V gives CDR1 GTSNPN, CDR2 SVGIG (reference sequence). CDR3 length: 10 amino acids. The ends were cut back, 1 base at V and 5 bases at J, with 0 bases in the middle. The CDR3 sequence is CAWSGNTIYF. In DNA, the CDR3 is TGTGCCTGGAGTGGAAACACCATATATTTT.

The V gene is TRBV9, the J gene TRBJ1-3; D is unresolved. With 3 bases removed from V and 4 bases from J, the gap between germline ends came to 11 bases. The CDR3 loop spans 14 amino acids. The V gene's germline CDR1 is SGDLS and CDR2 YYNGEE. The CDR3 loop reads CASSDLAGGNTIYF. In DNA, the CDR3 is TGTGCCAGCAGCGATTTGGCAGGAGGAAACACCATATATTTT. Complete variable domain (other parts from reference TRBV9 and TRBJ1-3): DSGVTQTPKHLITATGQRVTLRCSPRSGDLSVYWYQQSLDQGLQFLIQYYNGEERAKGNILERFSAQQFPDLHSELNLSSLELGDSALYFCASSDLAGGNTIYFGEGSWLTVV.

This clonotype was detected many times. V and J are TRBV19 and TRBJ1-1; 8 bases fit TRBD1. Germline V lookup: CDR1 LNHDA, CDR2 SQIVND (reference sequence). V lost 7 bases and J lost 1; bases outside the gene matches: 8. This CDR3 has 15 residues. Here the CDR3 reads CASKSQGQGNTEAFF. The CDR3 DNA follows: TGTGCCAGTAAATCGCAAGGACAGGGGAACACTGAAGCTTTCTTT.

The chain's CDR3 is CASSGGTSATNEKLFF. In nucleotides, the CDR3 is TGTGCCAGCAGCGGGGGGACAAGCGCAACTAATGAAAAACTGTTTTTT. The gene calls are TRBV9 and TRBJ1-4, with D perhaps matching TRBD1 (6 bases). This CDR3 region has 16 residues. Germline CDR1 SGDLS, CDR2 YYNGEE. V was pared by 3 bases and J by 0 bases, with 12 bases between.